One sample yielded the 13 T cell receptor beta chains listed below, sequenced in a study of T cell changes during pregnancy in multiple sclerosis. Produced via immunoSEQ multiplex PCR; TCRdb's table is partial and in-frame only. The data contain around 62,000 clones, about 89% of them singletons. Sample: CD4+ T cells from peripheral blood mononuclear cells, taken in the first trimester of pregnancy. Receptors were obtained from a female donor with multiple sclerosis, enrolled in a pregnancy study.

This chain joins TRBV9 and TRBJ2-3; 9 bases are a match to TRBD2. Looked up from germline, CDR1 is SGDLS and CDR2 is YYNGEE. Losses at the gene ends were 0 bases for V and 4 bases for J; bases not matched to a gene: 6. The CDR3 spans 16 residues. In DNA, the CDR3 is TGTGCCAGCAGCGTAGTCGCGGGGGGGATATCAGATACGCAGTATTTT. Amino acid sequence: CASSVVAGGISDTQYF.

V is TRBV15 and J is TRBJ1-1; weak D call: TRBD1 (5 bases). Trimming removed 0 bases from V and 11 bases from J, with 16 bases in between. Germline CDR1 reads LNHNV; CDR2 reads YYDKDF (reference sequence). The CDR3 sequence is 14 residues long. CDR3: CATSRDRAGLGAFF. The DNA for the CDR3 is TGTGCCACCAGCAGAGATAGGGCAGGGCTAGGGGCTTTCTTT.

Written as DNA, the CDR3 is TGTGCCAGCAGTGAAGGGCCACCGTCCTCCTACGAGCAGTACTTC. The encoded protein is CASSEGPPSSYEQYF. This sequence joins TRBV2 and TRBJ2-7; D is undetermined. Trimming removed 1 base at V and 0 bases at J, with 10 bases between. The germline gives CDR1 SNHLY, CDR2 FYNNEI. The CDR3 spans 15 residues. Variable domain in full (rest from reference TRBV2 and TRBJ2-7): EPEVTQTPSHQVTQMGQEVILRCVPISNHLYFYWYRQILGQKVEFLVSFYNNEISEKSEIFDDQFSVERPDGSNFTLKIRSTKLEDSAMYFCASSEGPPSSYEQYFGPGTRLTVT.

A remark on this clone: At the DNA level, this CDR3 is encoded by other sequences in the same sample as well. This chain links TRBV18 with TRBJ1-5, with TRBD1 matching 9 bases. V trimming: 5 bases; J trimming: 6 bases; junction bases outside the gene matches: 5. Germline lookup yields CDR1 KGHSH and CDR2 LQKENI. The CDR3 sequence is 14 residues long. The CDR3 region has the DNA TGTGCCAGCTCATCTACAGGGGGCAGTCAGCCCCAGCATTTT. Protein product: CASSSTGGSQPQHF.

The V gene is TRBV19, the J gene TRBJ1-5; no clear D. CDR1 and CDR2 (germline): LNHDA, SQIVND (reference sequence). V was clipped by 1 base and J by 1 base, with 8 bases between them. This CDR3 region has 15 residues. The CDR3 bases are TGTGCCAGTAGTATAGCGGTCCCGAGCAATCAGCCCCAGCATTTT. Translated: CASSIAVPSNQPQHF.

The chain employs TRBV6-5 and TRBJ2-7; 7 bases align to TRBD1. This CDR3 contains 15 residues. V was pared by 6 bases and J by 0 bases, with 8 bases of the junction left unmatched. Per the germline V gene, CDR1 is MNHEY and CDR2 is SVGAGI. The CDR3: CASRRDRAGSYEQYF. The CDR3 DNA follows: TGTGCCAGCAGACGCGACAGGGCTGGCTCCTACGAGCAGTACTTC.

The chain couples TRBV27 to TRBJ2-2; D perhaps matches TRBD1 (5 bases). The CDR3 spans 17 residues. The V end lost 7 bases, the J end lost 3 bases, and 21 bases lay between the germline ends. Germline V CDR1 and CDR2: MNHEY, SMNVEV (reference sequence). This CDR3 is CASKGPRAGLDTGELFF. DNA of the CDR3: TGTGCCAGCAAGGGGCCCCGGGCAGGGTTGGACACCGGGGAGCTGTTTTTT.

Only a few counts were recorded for this clone. The J gene is TRBJ1-2, the V gene TRBV14; 8 bases fit TRBD1. The CDR3 spans 13 residues. After removal of 4 bases from V and 8 bases from J, the junction contained 6 bases not matched to a gene. Germline assignment: CDR1 SGHDN and CDR2 FVKESK. This CDR3 reads CASSPKTGVGYTF. CDR3 coding DNA: TGTGCCAGCAGCCCTAAGACAGGGGTCGGCTACACCTTC.

This clone was seen a few times. The rearrangement links TRBV4-1 to TRBJ1-2, with D possibly being TRBD1 (6 bases). Trimming cost V 5 bases and J 7 bases, with 20 bases left between them. The germline V gene encodes CDR1 MGHRA and CDR2 YSYEKL. This CDR3 spans 15 amino acids. DNA for the CDR3: TGCGCCAGCAGCGACGCCCGAGGGGGTGGGGGTGGCTACACCTTC. It specifies CASSDARGGGGGYTF.

The J gene is TRBJ2-2, the V gene TRBV6-6; weak D call: TRBD1 (5 bases). Trimming took 6 bases from V and 6 from J, leaving 14 bases between them. Germline V lookup: CDR1 MNHNY, CDR2 SVGAGI (reference sequence). The CDR3 has 14 residues. The CDR3 spells CASRYPGSAGELFF. Written as DNA, the CDR3 is TGTGCCAGCAGATATCCAGGGTCGGCCGGGGAGCTGTTTTTT.

This chain links TRBV10-3 with TRBJ2-5; TRBD2 agrees at 14 bases. Per germline, CDR1 ENHRY and CDR2 SYGVKD. After removal of 10 bases from V and 4 bases from J, the junction contained 2 bases not matched to a gene. The CDR3 runs to 13 residues. The CDR3 bases are TGTGCCACCGGGACTAGCGGGGGAGAGACCCAGTACTTC. The encoded protein is CATGTSGGETQYF.

The sample holds a few counts of this clone. The genes are TRBV18 and TRBJ1-3; D possibly corresponds to TRBD1 (6 bases). The CDR3 contains 15 residues. The germline CDR1 and CDR2 sequences are KGHSH and LQKENI. Trimming left V 3 bases short and J 4 bases short, with 13 bases between. The chain's CDR3 is CASSPQGTDGNTIYF. CDR3 nucleotide sequence: TGTGCCAGCTCACCGCAGGGGACGGACGGAAACACCATATATTTT.

The chain has TRBV7-2 and TRBJ2-5; 16 bases fit TRBD2. The CDR3 sequence is 17 residues long. The trim removed 6 bases at V and 5 bases at J, leaving 9 bases unmatched. CDR1 is SGHTA and CDR2 is FQGNSA in the germline V gene. CDR3 residues: CASRIGTSGGAGETQYF. Written as DNA, the CDR3 is TGTGCCAGCAGGATAGGGACTAGCGGGGGGGCAGGGGAGACCCAGTACTTC.